Listed below are T cell receptor beta chains from one sample, sequenced in a study of a mutant IDH1 vaccine in newly diagnosed glioma. Their cognate antigens are unknown. Only in-frame clones appear in the TCRdb table, and some are missing; sequencing was by immunoSEQ multiplex PCR. The profile shows tens of thousands of clones, about nine tenths of them singletons. Sequencing used PBMCs, obtained from a glioma patient whose treatment included an IDH1 peptide vaccine. Every receptor here comes from a woman aged 40 to 50 with glioma. Both conserved end residues are part of each CDR3. D genes are given only for firm matches. Some rows have no size entry. The others give once, few or many, or a class for an expanded clone.

clone size,J gene,D gene,V gene,CDR3 DNA,CDR3 protein
-,TRBJ1-1,-,TRBV5-1,TGCGCCAGCAGCCCGGGACGGCTTATGAACACTGAAGCTTTCTTT,CASSPGRLMNTEAFF
-,TRBJ2-2,-,TRBV6-1,TGTGCCAGCAGACAGGTCGCCGGGGAGCTGTTTTTT,CASRQVAGELFF
-,TRBJ2-7,-,TRBV6-6,TGTGCCAGCAGTTACTCAACAGGCCACGAGCAGTACTTC,CASSYSTGHEQYF
-,TRBJ2-3,-,TRBV5-1,TGCGCCAGCAGCTTGGGGCCCAGCACTAGCACAGATACGCAGTATTTT,CASSLGPSTSTDTQYF
once,TRBJ1-5,-,TRBV2,TGTGCCAGCAGTGTTGGGGGAGGCAATCAGCCCCAGCATTTT,CASSVGGGNQPQHF
-,TRBJ1-3,-,TRBV5-1,TGCGCCAGCAGCTTAACAGGGTACTCTGGAAACACCATATATTTT,CASSLTGYSGNTIYF
-,TRBJ1-6,TRBD1,TRBV5-6,TGTGCCAGCAGCTTGTCCGTGACAGGGAAAAATTCACCCCTCCACTTT,CASSLSVTGKNSPLHF
-,TRBJ2-5,TRBD2,TRBV11-2,TGTGCCAGCAGCCCGGGACTAGCGGAAGAGACCCAGTACTTC,CASSPGLAEETQYF
-,TRBJ2-2,-,TRBV4-1,TGCGCCAGCAGCCCAGCGAGGGTTACCGGGGAGCTGTTTTTT,CASSPARVTGELFF
-,TRBJ1-1,-,TRBV6-5,TGTGCCAGCAGACCAGGCCCCGAGGGGACTGAAGCTTTCTTT,CASRPGPEGTEAFF
-,TRBJ1-6,-,TRBV7-2,TGTGCCAGCAGCTCCCAAGCAGGTATCAATTCACCCCTCCACTTT,CASSSQAGINSPLHF
-,TRBJ1-1,-,TRBV6-1,TGTGCCAGCACCGAAACAGGCATGAACACTGAAGCTTTCTTT,CASTETGMNTEAFF
-,TRBJ2-5,TRBD2,TRBV2,TGTGCCAGCAGTGCGCTAGCGGGCCAAGAGACCCAGTACTTC,CASSALAGQETQYF
-,TRBJ2-7,TRBD2,TRBV7-2,TGTGCCAGCAGCTCCCGGGAGGGATTCCTCGAGCAGTACTTC,CASSSREGFLEQYF
-,TRBJ1-5,-,TRBV7-2,TGTGCCAGCAGCCACCCGACACAGGGAAATCAGCCCCAGCATTTT,CASSHPTQGNQPQHF
once,TRBJ2-7,-,TRBV7-8,TGTGCCAGCGCGACAAACTCCTACGAGCAGTACTTC,CASATNSYEQYF
once,TRBJ1-2,TRBD1,TRBV10-3,TGTGCCATCAGTGAGTCGGGACAGGGGTTTGGCTACACCTTC,CAISESGQGFGYTF
-,TRBJ2-5,-,TRBV7-9,TGTGCCAGCAGCTTAGTGTCCCAGGTCAGGAGACAAGAGACCCAGTACTTC,CASSLVSQVRRQETQYF
-,TRBJ1-2,-,TRBV10-2,TGCGCCAGCAGTGAGGTCGTCAGCATGAACTATGGCTACACCTTC,CASSEVVSMNYGYTF
-,TRBJ2-3,TRBD2,TRBV5-6,TGTGCCAGCAGCTTTACTAGCGGTACAGATACGCAGTATTTT,CASSFTSGTDTQYF
few,TRBJ2-7,-,TRBV14,TGTGCCAGCAGTCACAGCGCAGGATTTGGCTACGAGCAGTACTTC,CASSHSAGFGYEQYF
-,TRBJ2-7,TRBD2,TRBV5-1,TGCGCCAGCAGCCTATCGATGGGCGGGAGGGGGGAGCAGTACTTC,CASSLSMGGRGEQYF
-,TRBJ1-5,TRBD1,TRBV5-8,TGTGCCAGCAGAAAGACAGGGACTGAACAGCCCCAGCATTTT,CASRKTGTEQPQHF
-,TRBJ1-3,TRBD1,TRBV4-3,TGCGCCAGCAGCGCCCAACCCGGGACAGTTGGAAACACCATATATTTT,CASSAQPGTVGNTIYF
-,TRBJ1-5,TRBD1,TRBV18,TGTGCCAGCTCACCGGCGGGACAGGTGAGCAATCAGCCCCAGCATTTT,CASSPAGQVSNQPQHF
few,TRBJ2-1,-,TRBV4-2,TGTGCCAGCAGCCAGATGCCCGAGCTAGCCCCCCCTGAGCAGTTCTTC,CASSQMPELAPPEQFF
-,TRBJ2-6,TRBD1,TRBV4-2,TGTGCCAGCAGCCAACAACTTCTGGGACAGGGACTCTCTGGGGCCAACGTCCTGACTTTC,CASSQQLLGQGLSGANVLTF
few,TRBJ1-6,TRBD1,TRBV18,TGTGCCAGCTCAACACAGGGGGCAGATGGTTCACCCCTCCACTTT,CASSTQGADGSPLHF
-,TRBJ2-3,-,TRBV7-2,TGTGCCAGCAGCTTAGGGGGCGGGTACACAGATACGCAGTATTTT,CASSLGGGYTDTQYF
once,TRBJ2-3,-,TRBV29-1,TGCAGCGTTAGGTGGGACACAGATACGCAGTATTTT,CSVRWDTDTQYF
-,TRBJ1-6,-,TRBV18,TGTGCCAGCTCACCATTCCGGCCCGACTTAGATTCACCCCTCCACTTT,CASSPFRPDLDSPLHF
-,TRBJ1-4,TRBD1,TRBV6-5,TGTGCCATCATCGAGGACAGGGCTTTGGAAAAACTGTTTTTT,CAIIEDRALEKLFF
-,TRBJ1-1,-,TRBV6-5,TGTGCCAGCAGGGCAGGGTACACTGAAGCTTTCTTT,CASRAGYTEAFF
-,TRBJ2-2,TRBD1,TRBV4-1,TGCGCCAGCAGCCCGCAGGTGGCAGGGGGTAGTGGCGGGGAGCTGTTTTTT,CASSPQVAGGSGGELFF
-,TRBJ2-7,-,TRBV4-1,TGCGCCAGCAGCCTGGACAGTGCCTACGAGCAGTACTTC,CASSLDSAYEQYF
-,TRBJ1-1,-,TRBV6-6,TGTGCCAGCAGTTACGGAAGAAACACTGAAGCTTTCTTT,CASSYGRNTEAFF
-,TRBJ1-2,-,TRBV18,TGTGCCAGCTCACCGACCGAGGATCCCTATGGCTACACCTTC,CASSPTEDPYGYTF
-,TRBJ1-1,-,TRBV2,TGTGCCAGCGGGATCCTAAAGAATACTGAAGCTTTCTTT,CASGILKNTEAFF
-,TRBJ2-2,-,TRBV7-8,TGTGCCAGCATCGAATATAGCGGAGGGCGTACCGGGGAGCTGTTTTTT,CASIEYSGGRTGELFF
-,TRBJ1-1,-,TRBV4-1,TGCGCCAGCACGGATCTGAACACTGAAGCTTTCTTT,CASTDLNTEAFF
-,TRBJ2-5,TRBD2,TRBV11-2,TGTGCCAGCAGGGCAGATGGACTAGCGAGAGCGCCTGTGACCCAGTACTTC,CASRADGLARAPVTQYF
-,TRBJ1-4,-,TRBV7-9,TGTGCCAGCAGCCACGGACAGCAGAATGAAAAACTGTTTTTT,CASSHGQQNEKLFF
-,TRBJ1-6,-,TRBV5-4,TGTGCCAGCAACGCTCAGGGTCCCTCCTATAATTCACCCCTCCACTTT,CASNAQGPSYNSPLHF
-,TRBJ1-2,TRBD1,TRBV25-1,TGTGCCAGCAGTGAAGGGACAGGGGGCGCGTTTGGCTACACCTTC,CASSEGTGGAFGYTF
-,TRBJ2-5,-,TRBV6-6,TGTGCCAGCAGTTACTCGCGACATAGCCAAGAGACCCAGTACTTC,CASSYSRHSQETQYF
-,TRBJ2-7,TRBD2,TRBV4-2,TGTGCCAGCAGCCAAGATCTTAGCGGGGGGGCCTACGAGCAGTACTTC,CASSQDLSGGAYEQYF
-,TRBJ2-3,TRBD1,TRBV6-6,TGTGCCAGCGGCCCCGGAGCCAGGGGGACAGATACGCAGTATTTT,CASGPGARGTDTQYF
-,TRBJ2-7,TRBD2,TRBV5-1,TGCGCCAGCCATAGCGGGAGAGGTTCCTACGAGCAGTACTTC,CASHSGRGSYEQYF
-,TRBJ2-7,TRBD1,TRBV7-8,TGTGCCAGCAGCTCGGACAGGGTCACCTACGAGCAGTACTTC,CASSSDRVTYEQYF
once,TRBJ1-4,-,TRBV19,TGTGCCAGTAGTCCGGCCCAGCGGGGTGAAAAACTGTTTTTT,CASSPAQRGEKLFF
-,TRBJ2-7,TRBD1,TRBV7-8,TGTGCCAGCAGCGTGGACAGGGCCTCCTCCTACGAGCAGTACTTC,CASSVDRASSYEQYF
-,TRBJ2-5,-,TRBV2,TGTGCCAGCAGTGAATTGGCAGCTAGCCGCGAGACCCAGTACTTC,CASSELAASRETQYF
-,TRBJ1-4,-,TRBV7-8,TGTGCCAGCAGCGTCAGCCGTACGGGTGTTGAAAAACTGTTTTTT,CASSVSRTGVEKLFF
-,TRBJ1-4,-,TRBV6-6,TGTGCCAGCAGTTACTCACCATCAACTAATGAAAAACTGTTTTTT,CASSYSPSTNEKLFF
-,TRBJ1-1,TRBD1,TRBV18,TGTGCCAGCTCCCGGGACAGGGTGAACACTGAAGCTTTCTTT,CASSRDRVNTEAFF